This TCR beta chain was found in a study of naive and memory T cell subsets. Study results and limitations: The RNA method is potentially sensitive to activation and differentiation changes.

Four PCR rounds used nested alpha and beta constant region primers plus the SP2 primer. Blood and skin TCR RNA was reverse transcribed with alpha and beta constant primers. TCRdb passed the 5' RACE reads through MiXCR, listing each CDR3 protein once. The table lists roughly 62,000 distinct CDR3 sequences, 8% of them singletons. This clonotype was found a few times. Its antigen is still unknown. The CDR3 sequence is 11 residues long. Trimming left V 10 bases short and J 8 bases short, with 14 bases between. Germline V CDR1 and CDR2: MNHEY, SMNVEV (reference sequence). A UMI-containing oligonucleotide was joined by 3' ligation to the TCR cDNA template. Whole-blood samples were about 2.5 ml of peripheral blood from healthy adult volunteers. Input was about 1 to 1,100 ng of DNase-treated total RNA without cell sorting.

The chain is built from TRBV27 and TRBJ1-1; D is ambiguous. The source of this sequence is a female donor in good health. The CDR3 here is CAIYKRGEAFF. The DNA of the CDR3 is TGTGCCATCTACAAGAGAGGGGAAGCTTTCTTT.